The clone carrying this T cell receptor (beta chain) has ten or more counts. Stated time point: patch test 3, about 24 weeks after DPC sensitization. Treatment in this sample: therapeutic diphenylcyclopropenone sensitization with weekly scalp DPC. The authors extracted total RNA from unfractionated whole blood. This sample is drawn from a study of human T cells and chemical hapten exposure. TCRdb re-called the RACE reads through MiXCR, storing one row per CDR3 protein. The profile shows 30,000 to 40,000 distinct CDR3 sequences, roughly 12% of them singletons. CDR1 is MDHEN and CDR2 is SYDVKM in the germline V gene. This CDR3 region has 16 residues. The V and J ends lost 6 bases and 3 bases respectively, with 18 bases between them.

The sample was whole blood, taken in connection with sensitization to the hapten diphenylcyclopropenone (DPC). The chain has TRBV28 and TRBJ1-5; TRBD1 might be the D (6 bases). The origin of this receptor is a middle-aged woman with alopecia areata. Some clones in this sample may be carry-over from other donors' samples. Here the CDR3 reads CASRRGEGRINQPQHF. The CDR3 coding sequence is TGTGCCAGCAGGAGGGGGGAGGGTAGGATCAATCAGCCCCAGCATTTT.